The rows below give T cell receptor beta chains drawn from one sample of a study of T-cell reconstitution after alpha-beta-depleted transplantation in children. TCRdb passed the PCR reads through MiXCR, listing each CDR3 protein once. The table lists about 240,000 distinct CDR3 sequences, 12% of them singletons. Sequencing was performed on PBMCs from the stem cell graft donor, taken from the stem cell graft. Receptors were obtained from a human donor who donated a stem cell graft to a child with acute lymphoblastic leukemia. Both conserved end residues are part of each CDR3.

v_call	j_call	cdr3_aa
TRBV7-2	TRBJ2-1	CASSSRLAGAGYNEQFF
TRBV4-2	TRBJ2-1	CASSRGDGVRGNEQFF
TRBV3-1	TRBJ2-7	CASSAGSSYEQYF
TRBV18	TRBJ2-1	CASSLAAPNEQFF
TRBV29-1	TRBJ2-5	CSGSTVLAGVETQYF
TRBV7-9	TRBJ2-7	CASSSGQGGHEQYF
TRBV4-2	TRBJ1-2	CASSLGPGREINYGYTF
TRBV6-5	TRBJ2-3	CASSYSNNADTQYF
TRBV20-1	TRBJ2-7	CSARIHEQYF
TRBV6-1	TRBJ1-4	CASTGQVTTNEKLFF
TRBV5-1	TRBJ2-3	CASSLEATSGGTDTQYF
TRBV5-1	TRBJ2-7	CASSLGTGGSSREQYF
TRBV5-5	TRBJ1-1	CASRIYQGSGTEAFF
TRBV5-6	TRBJ1-1	CASSLRRGRGGTEAFF
TRBV9	TRBJ2-3	CASGGISTDTQYF
TRBV5-1	TRBJ2-3	CASSAGGGADTQYF
TRBV20-1	TRBJ1-4	CSGTAVNEKLFF
TRBV4-3	TRBJ2-3	CASSQDRRASGRQAQYF
TRBV20-1	TRBJ2-3	CSARKGSGGQYF
TRBV27	TRBJ2-3	CASSLSPRAWDTQYF
TRBV7-6	TRBJ2-7	CASSLRGSPEQYF
TRBV19	TRBJ2-7	CASSIDRTYEQYF
TRBV10-3	TRBJ2-3	CAISEDPRGGQSTSTDTQYF
TRBV7-2	TRBJ2-1	CASSFGPAGEQFF
TRBV7-2	TRBJ2-3	CAMGASGIIADTQYF
TRBV4-2	TRBJ1-5	CAMSSRGIFGNQPQHF
TRBV20-1	TRBJ2-3	CSAGGTGVSTDTQYF
TRBV5-1	TRBJ1-1	CASSSDPENTEAFF
TRBV7-9	TRBJ2-5	CASSSGTGIETQYF
TRBV5-1	TRBJ2-5	CASRHIAGGPRETQYF
TRBV28	TRBJ2-5	CASLQRETQYF
TRBV5-1	TRBJ1-1	CASSFNRENEAFF
TRBV19	TRBJ2-7	CASSQGATLYEQYF
TRBV9	TRBJ2-7	CASSVVSGSYEQYF
TRBV6-1	TRBJ2-5	CASSEIYQETQYF
TRBV21-1	TRBJ2-1	CASSKVWGGANNEQFF